These T cell receptor beta chains were read from a single sample in a study of cytomegalovirus exposure and HLA in healthy donors. TCRdb keeps only in-frame clones here, not all; method: immunoSEQ multiplex PCR. Here the sample spans roughly 120,000 clones, around 77% being singletons. The sample taken for sequencing was PBMCs. The receptors here all came from a woman between 40 and 50 years old in good health and CMV-seropositive. CDR3s include the opening cysteine and the closing phenylalanine or tryptophan. A D gene is named only where the DNA matches it firmly. Part of the rows lack a size; the others show once, few, many or a class for expanded clones.

D	size	V	J	DNA	CDR3
-	-	TRBV5-1	TRBJ2-7	TGCGCCAGCCCCGACAGGTACGAGCAGTACTTC	CASPDRYEQYF
-	once	TRBV14	TRBJ1-1	TGTGCCAGCAGTATGAACACTGAAGCTTTCTTT	CASSMNTEAFF
TRBD1	once	TRBV5-4	TRBJ1-5	TGTGCCAGCAGCGTCCCAGGGGGAAGGGACCAGCCCCAGCATTTT	CASSVPGGRDQPQHF
-	-	TRBV5-4	TRBJ2-1	TGTGCCAGCAGCTTGGTGACTCACCGGGGGTACAATGAGCAGTTCTTC	CASSLVTHRGYNEQFF
TRBD1	-	TRBV30	TRBJ2-2	TGTGCCTGGAGTCTCCTTGGACAGGTCCCCGGGGAGCTGTTTTTT	CAWSLLGQVPGELFF
TRBD2	once	TRBV4-1	TRBJ2-7	TGCGCCAGCAGCCTTCAGACTAGCGGGAGTTACGAGCAGTACTTC	CASSLQTSGSYEQYF
TRBD2	-	TRBV2	TRBJ2-5	TGTGCCAGCAGTCGACTAGCGGGAGGACGGCAAGAGACCCAGTACTTC	CASSRLAGGRQETQYF
TRBD1	-	TRBV28	TRBJ1-6	TGTGCCAGCAGTCCCGAGACAGGGCCAAATTCACCCCTCCACTTT	CASSPETGPNSPLHF
-	-	TRBV6-5	TRBJ2-2	TGTGCCAGCACCAGGGCGAACACCGGGGAGCTGTTTTTT	CASTRANTGELFF
TRBD2	-	TRBV4-1	TRBJ2-1	TGCGCCAGCAGCCAAGGGACTAGCGCCACCTCCTACAATGAGCAGTTCTTC	CASSQGTSATSYNEQFF
TRBD1	few	TRBV5-1	TRBJ2-7	TGCGCCAGCTCCGCCTCATTACTTACAGGGGACTACGAGCAGTACTTC	CASSASLLTGDYEQYF
-	-	TRBV6-1	TRBJ1-1	TGTGCCAGCCATTGGAGACTCTCGAACACTGAAGCTTTCTTT	CASHWRLSNTEAFF
-	-	TRBV5-6	TRBJ2-7	TGTGCCAGCAGCTTGAGAGGGAACCCCTACGAGCAGTACTTC	CASSLRGNPYEQYF
-	-	TRBV30	TRBJ2-7	TGTGCCTGGACTGACAAGACCCAGCAGTACTTC	CAWTDKTQQYF
-	few	TRBV2	TRBJ1-2	TGTGCCAGCAGTGAAGTCAGGGTAGGGCTCTATGGCTACACCTTC	CASSEVRVGLYGYTF
TRBD1	-	TRBV9	TRBJ1-1	TGTGCCAGCAGCCCTGAGGGACAGCTTAACACTGAAGCTTTCTTT	CASSPEGQLNTEAFF
-	-	TRBV30	TRBJ1-5	TGTGCCTGGAGTGGAGGGGGGGCTGGGAGTCAGCCCCAGCATTTT	CAWSGGGAGSQPQHF
TRBD2	many	TRBV4-1	TRBJ2-1	TGCGCCAGCAGCCAAGAATCAGCTCGGGCGGGAGTTGAGCAGTTCTTC	CASSQESARAGVEQFF
-	few	TRBV25-1	TRBJ2-7	TGTGCCAGCAGCTTAGACCCGACTTTCTCCTACGAGCAGTACTTC	CASSLDPTFSYEQYF
-	few	TRBV7-3	TRBJ2-2	TGTTCCAGCAGCTTAATCCCTAGCGTGAACACCGGGGAGCTGTTTTTT	CSSSLIPSVNTGELFF
TRBD1	-	TRBV30	TRBJ2-3	TGTGCCTGGAGTCGACCCGGACAGGGGAATACAGATACGCAGTATTTT	CAWSRPGQGNTDTQYF
-	-	TRBV11-2	TRBJ2-6	TGTGCCAGCAGCTTAAGCTTCTCTGGGGCCAACGTCCTGACTTTC	CASSLSFSGANVLTF
-	-	TRBV5-1	TRBJ1-2	TGCGCCAGCAGCTTGGGAGGAGAGAGGGGCTACACCTTC	CASSLGGERGYTF
TRBD1	-	TRBV7-6	TRBJ2-4	TGTGCCAGCAGCTTAGTGAGAGGGGGCGAAGATGACATTCAGTACTTC	CASSLVRGGEDDIQYF
-	-	TRBV6-6	TRBJ2-7	TGTGCCAGCAGTTACTCGGGGGGTACCGAGCAGTACTTC	CASSYSGGTEQYF
-	-	TRBV5-6	TRBJ2-7	TGTGCCAGCAGTTCCAAATTAGGACTATTCTACGAGCAGTACTTC	CASSSKLGLFYEQYF
-	-	TRBV7-2	TRBJ2-1	TGTGCCAGCAGCTTACAGGACACTATACCCAATGAGCAGTTCTTC	CASSLQDTIPNEQFF
-	few	TRBV2	TRBJ2-1	TGTGCCAGCCAGGGGCAGGGCTCCTACAATGAGCAGTTCTTC	CASQGQGSYNEQFF
TRBD2	once	TRBV18	TRBJ2-3	TGTGCCAGCTCACCTGAAGCGGGAATCCCAGATACGCAGTATTTT	CASSPEAGIPDTQYF
TRBD1	few	TRBV2	TRBJ2-1	TGTGCCAGCAGTCGAGACAGGGGGACCTACAATGAGCAGTTCTTC	CASSRDRGTYNEQFF
TRBD2	-	TRBV2	TRBJ2-1	TGTGCCAGCAGTCCTAGGACTAGCGGCAATGAGCAGTTCTTC	CASSPRTSGNEQFF
TRBD2	-	TRBV19	TRBJ2-7	TGTGCCAGTAGTACCACCGGGACTAGACTCTCTAGGGGCCACGAGCAGTACTTC	CASSTTGTRLSRGHEQYF
-	once	TRBV27	TRBJ2-1	TGTGCCAGCAGTTTCCCGACAGCGAGCTCCTACAATGAGCAGTTCTTC	CASSFPTASSYNEQFF
TRBD2	-	TRBV10-2	TRBJ2-7	TGCGCCAGCAGTACTAGCGGGCCTGAGCAGTACTTC	CASSTSGPEQYF
-	-	TRBV29-1	TRBJ1-2	TGCAGCGTTCGGCAGGGGCACGGCTACACCTTC	CSVRQGHGYTF
TRBD1	once	TRBV27	TRBJ1-1	TGTGCCAGCAGTTCCAACTTACAGGGGAGAACTGAAGCTTTCTTT	CASSSNLQGRTEAFF
TRBD1	once	TRBV7-3	TRBJ2-2	TGTGCCAGCAGCTTAGTGGACAGGGCGAACACCGGGGAGCTGTTTTTT	CASSLVDRANTGELFF
-	-	TRBV4-1	TRBJ1-4	TGCGCCAGCAGCGGGGGGGCGGGTTCAGTTAATGAAAAACTGTTTTTT	CASSGGAGSVNEKLFF
-	-	TRBV27	TRBJ1-1	TGTGCCAGCAGTACGCGGGGAGCCGAAGCTTTCTTT	CASSTRGAEAFF
TRBD1	-	TRBV15	TRBJ2-7	TGTGCCACCAGCAGACCACGGACAGGGGGCTACTACGAGCAGTACTTC	CATSRPRTGGYYEQYF
-	-	TRBV11-2	TRBJ2-2	TGTGCCAGCAGCCCCTTTAATCTGGCCACCGGGGAGCTGTTTTTT	CASSPFNLATGELFF
TRBD1	once	TRBV5-4	TRBJ1-4	TGTGCCAGCAGCCCGACAGGGGGCGAAAAACTGTTTTTT	CASSPTGGEKLFF
TRBD1	-	TRBV6-5	TRBJ1-2	TGTGCCAGCAGCGGTGGACAGGGGCACGGCTACACCTTC	CASSGGQGHGYTF
-	-	TRBV23-1	TRBJ2-1	TGCGCCAGCAGTCAATCGTGGGGGGAGGAGAATGAGCAGTTCTTC	CASSQSWGEENEQFF
-	-	TRBV6-1	TRBJ1-2	TGTGCCAGCAGTGGCGGAGCAAAAATCTATGGCTACACCTTC	CASSGGAKIYGYTF
TRBD1	-	TRBV5-4	TRBJ1-1	TGTGCCAGCAGCTTGGGGCGTGAGACAGGGCTGGGCACTGAAGCTTTCTTT	CASSLGRETGLGTEAFF
-	-	TRBV6-6	TRBJ1-1	TGTGCCAGCAGTCCCTCCGGCCCCGGGACTGAAGCTTTCTTT	CASSPSGPGTEAFF
TRBD1	-	TRBV13	TRBJ2-7	TGTGCCAGCAGGGCAACAGGGGGCGCGGGGGAGCAGTACTTC	CASRATGGAGEQYF
TRBD2	-	TRBV4-1	TRBJ2-7	TGCGCCAGCAGCCACGTCGGACTAGCAAAGGTGGGGCGAGACTACTACGAGCAGTACTTC	CASSHVGLAKVGRDYYEQYF
TRBD2	-	TRBV4-1	TRBJ2-7	TGCGCCAGCAGCCAAGTGGAAGGGACTAGCGGATCTTACGAGCAGTACTTC	CASSQVEGTSGSYEQYF
TRBD1	-	TRBV5-1	TRBJ1-2	TGCGCCAGCAGCTTTGATGCCGGACAGGGGGCAGGTTATGGCTACACCTTC	CASSFDAGQGAGYGYTF
-	few	TRBV11-2	TRBJ1-2	TGTGCCAGCAGTAAACCTATTCCGCGACACGCCGCTAACTATGGCTACACCTTC	CASSKPIPRHAANYGYTF
-	once	TRBV6-6	TRBJ2-3	TGTGCCAGCACCTCCGGGACAGATACGCAGTATTTT	CASTSGTDTQYF
-	-	TRBV7-9	TRBJ2-7	TGTGCCAGCAGCGGCGGGAATATTTTCTCCTACGAGCAGTACTTC	CASSGGNIFSYEQYF
TRBD1	-	TRBV30	TRBJ2-3	TGTGCCTGGAGAACAGGGGGCGCAGATACGCAGTATTTT	CAWRTGGADTQYF
-	-	TRBV10-3	TRBJ2-7	TGTGCCATCAGTGAAGGTAGCGTGCCCTACGAGCAGTACTTC	CAISEGSVPYEQYF
TRBD1	once	TRBV30	TRBJ1-1	TGTGCCTGGACCCTTCTGGGGACAGCAAACACTGAAGCTTTCTTT	CAWTLLGTANTEAFF
TRBD1	once	TRBV28	TRBJ1-2	TGTGCCAGCTTGAAAGCCGGAGCAGGGGGAGGCTACACCTTC	CASLKAGAGGGYTF
TRBD1	-	TRBV7-8	TRBJ2-7	TGTGCCAGCAGCTTAGCAGGGGGCGCGACTTACGAGCAGTACTTC	CASSLAGGATYEQYF